One and the same sample provided the 18 T cell receptor beta chains below, sequenced in a study of CD8+ T cells in alopecia areata. Sequencing templates came from extracted RNA that was reverse transcribed into cDNA. TCRdb's table, derived via immunoSEQ multiplex PCR, lists solely in-frame clones and lacks some. Seen here are about 110,000 clones, under 65% observed once, and the top ten hold approximately 23%. Sequenced material: NKG2D-low CD8+ T cells sorted from blood. All receptors come from a human donor with alopecia areata.

The V gene is TRBV6-5, the J gene TRBJ1-2; D gene unclear. The V gene lost 2 bases and the J gene lost 2 bases, with 9 bases spanning the gap. Germline V CDR1 and CDR2: MNHEY, SVGAGI. This CDR3 spans 14 amino acids. The CDR3 sequence is CASSYGENNYGYTF. CDR3 DNA: TGTGCCAGCAGTTACGGAGAGAACAACTATGGCTACACCTTC.

The CDR3 DNA reads as TGTGCCAGCAGTTTACAGGGGGCGCGAAGCAATCAGCCCCAGCATTTT. It translates to CASSLQGARSNQPQHF. The rearrangement joins TRBV27 to TRBJ1-5; 8 nucleotides align to TRBD1. J lost 1 base, V lost 2 bases, and 4 bases had no gene match. The CDR3 consists of 16 residues. Germline values: CDR1 MNHEY, CDR2 SMNVEV (reference sequence).

The chain employs TRBV29-1 and TRBJ2-5; no clear D. Germline CDR1 and CDR2: SQVTM and ANQGSEA. CDR3 length equals 10 residues. V lost 2 bases, J lost 7 bases, and 5 bases lay in between. Here the CDR3 DNA reads TGCAGCGTTGAAAAGGGGACCCAGTACTTC. Translation gives CSVEKGTQYF.

The V gene is TRBV9, the J gene TRBJ1-2; weak D call: TRBD1 (5 bases). Trimming shortened V by 1 base and J by 6 bases, and 10 bases separated the two germline ends. The V gene's germline CDR1 is SGDLS and CDR2 YYNGEE. The CDR3 has 13 amino acids. The CDR3 DNA reads TGTGCCAGCAGCGTATTCACGGGGCATGGCTACACCTTC. It codes for CASSVFTGHGYTF. Full variable domain (missing parts from reference TRBV9 and TRBJ1-2): DSGVTQTPKHLITATGQRVTLRCSPRSGDLSVYWYQQSLDQGLQFLIQYYNGEERAKGNILERFSAQQFPDLHSELNLSSLELGDSALYFCASSVFTGHGYTFGSGTRLTVV.

The CDR3 loop is CASSQEASGSTWAGSQYF. Written as DNA, the CDR3 is TGCGCCAGCAGCCAAGAGGCTAGCGGGAGTACCTGGGCTGGGTCGCAGTATTTT. The rearrangement uses TRBV4-1 and TRBJ2-3, with TRBD2 identical over 10 bases. The V segment lost 0 bases and the J segment 10 bases; nucleotides outside the gene matches: 16. The V gene's germline CDR1 is MGHRA and CDR2 YSYEKL. The CDR3 consists of 18 residues.

The chain has TRBV27 and TRBJ2-5; 8 positions agree with TRBD1. Germline-derived CDR1 and CDR2 are MNHEY and SMNVEV (reference sequence). The CDR3 extends over 12 amino acids. The trim removed 9 bases at V and 5 bases at J, leaving 5 bases unmatched. The CDR3 loop reads CASRTGRETQYF. The CDR3 nucleotides are TGTGCCAGTAGGACAGGGCGGGAGACCCAGTACTTC.

The chain recombines TRBV27 with TRBJ2-1, with no clear D. Germline-derived CDR1 and CDR2 are MNHEY and SMNVEV (reference sequence). The V and J ends lost 4 bases and 8 bases respectively, with 12 bases between them. The CDR3 extends over 13 amino acids. The chain's CDR3 is CASSSPGRDEQFF. The CDR3 DNA sequence: TGTGCCAGCAGTTCTCCCGGAAGGGATGAGCAGTTCTTC.

This clone was counted a few times. V is TRBV5-1 and J is TRBJ2-5; D is undetermined. Germline lookup yields CDR1 SGHRS and CDR2 YFSETQ. This CDR3 region has 15 residues. Between the trimmed V and J ends, which lost 0 bases and 1 base, there was a span of 10 bases. The CDR3 DNA sequence: TGCGCCAGCAGCTTGGAATCCCCACCCCAAGAGACCCAGTACTTC. Translation gives CASSLESPPQETQYF.

For the CDR3, the DNA is TGTGCCAGCTCCGCTTCTGTCAACACTGAAGCTTTCTTT. The encoded protein is CASSASVNTEAFF. The chain has TRBV19 and TRBJ1-1; no clear D. The germline V gene encodes CDR1 LNHDA and CDR2 SQIVND (reference sequence). The CDR3 spans 13 residues. The V end lost 9 bases, the J end lost 2 bases, and 13 bases lay between the germline ends.

The V call is TRBV27, the J call TRBJ2-2; 7 nucleotides agree with TRBD1. This CDR3 region has 15 residues. Per the germline V gene, CDR1 is MNHEY and CDR2 is SMNVEV (reference sequence). V dropped 9 bases and J dropped 4; count of bases not matched to a gene: 11. CDR3 loop: CASTTGTAFTGELFF. The CDR3 nucleotides read TGTGCCAGTACGACCGGGACAGCTTTCACCGGGGAGCTGTTTTTT.

The chain is built from TRBV4-1 and TRBJ1-5; the D is unclear. Trimming took 1 base from V and 0 from J, leaving 7 bases between them. This CDR3 spans 15 amino acids. CDR1 and CDR2 (germline): MGHRA, YSYEKL. CDR3 sequence (DNA): TGCGCCAGCAGCCAAGTGATCGATAGCAATCAGCCCCAGCATTTT. Amino acid sequence: CASSQVIDSNQPQHF.

This chain links TRBV6-1 with TRBJ1-5; D ambiguous. Deletions cut 4 bases from V and 14 bases from J, with 9 bases between. The CDR3 is 10 amino acids. Germline lookup yields CDR1 MNHNS and CDR2 SASEGT. CDR3 in amino acids: CASSGQMKHF. CDR3 nucleotides: TGTGCCAGCAGTGGACAAATGAAGCATTTT.

This clone has just one count. The rearrangement joins TRBV2 to TRBJ2-5, with D hard to call. The germline V gene has CDR1 SNHLY and CDR2 FYNNEI. CDR3 length: 12 amino acids. Trimming stripped 10 bases from V and 5 bases from J, with 14 bases between. The CDR3 spells CATPRGGETQYF. As DNA, the CDR3 is TGTGCCACCCCGCGCGGTGGGGAGACCCAGTACTTC. Together with reference TRBV2 and TRBJ2-5, the CDR3 gives the full variable domain: EPEVTQTPSHQVTQMGQEVILRCVPISNHLYFYWYRQILGQKVEFLVSFYNNEISEKSEIFDDQFSVERPDGSNFTLKIRSTKLEDSAMYFCATPRGGETQYFGPGTRLLVL.

The chain couples TRBV27 to TRBJ1-2; a weak D match, TRBD1 (5 bases). Deletions cut 5 bases from V and 4 bases from J, with 14 bases between. This CDR3 comprises 14 residues. CDR1 is MNHEY, CDR2 SMNVEV, per germline (reference sequence). CDR3 in DNA: TGTGCCAGCAGTCTCAGGGTTGGGCCCTATGGCTACACCTTC. This gives the protein CASSLRVGPYGYTF.

The V gene is TRBV5-5, the J gene TRBJ2-1; 13 bases align to TRBD2. The germline V gene has CDR1 SGHKS and CDR2 YYEKEE (reference sequence). This CDR3 comprises 15 residues. After removal of 0 bases from V and 8 bases from J, the junction contained 2 bases not matched to a gene. CDR3 in amino acids: CASSLELAGGDEQFF. CDR3 in DNA: TGTGCCAGCAGCTTGGAACTAGCGGGAGGGGATGAGCAGTTCTTC.

The chain joins TRBV2 to TRBJ2-6; possibly TRBD1 for D (6 bases). Trimming removed 4 bases at V and 0 bases at J, with 19 bases between. This CDR3 is 19 amino acids long. Germline V CDR1 and CDR2: SNHLY, FYNNEI. Written as DNA, the CDR3 is TGTGCCAGCAGTGTCCCTAAAGGCAGGGGCCGCTCTGGGGCCAACGTCCTGACTTTC. Protein sequence: CASSVPKGRGRSGANVLTF.

The rearrangement uses TRBV28 and TRBJ1-1; D ambiguous. V gave up 2 bases and J gave up 4 bases, with 14 bases separating them. Germline V gene sequence: CDR1 MDHEN, CDR2 SYDVKM. This CDR3 contains 15 residues. The DNA of the CDR3 is TGTGCCAGCAGTTTAGGGAGGTCGGCGAGCACTGAAGCTTTCTTT. It specifies CASSLGRSASTEAFF.

The chain is built from TRBV5-1 and TRBJ2-2; a possible D gene is TRBD2 (6 bases). Germline-derived CDR1 and CDR2 are SGHRS and YFSETQ. Trimming took off 2 bases at V and 4 bases at J, with 9 bases between the two ends. The CDR3 is made up of 14 amino acids. The chain's CDR3 is CASSFGSGTGELFF. The CDR3 DNA reads as TGCGCCAGCAGCTTCGGGAGCGGCACCGGGGAGCTGTTTTTT.